The sequence of this TCR beta chain was determined in a study of T-cell memory formation after mild COVID-19. Broader study findings: A subset of responding clones appeared in pre-infection memory, suggesting cross-reactive memory joined. Contracting CD4+ clones sat mainly in CM and EM; CD8+ in EMRA.

TCR alpha and TCR beta cDNA libraries carrying sample barcodes and UMIs came from 5'RACE with constant-segment primers. TCRdb independently ran MiXCR on the 5' RACE reads; one entry per CDR3 protein. Here the sample spans about 33,000 distinct CDR3 sequences, roughly 21% being singletons. Trimming cost V 2 bases and J 1 base, with 8 bases left between them. This CDR3 has 14 amino acids. Germline CDR1 LNHDA, CDR2 SQIVND (reference sequence). This clonotype appeared many times. Antigen unknown. The sequencing input was PBMCs or a T cell subset sorted from them (not recorded which). This TCR derives from an adult who had mild COVID-19 (a few samples of this study predate the infection). Cell type and time point are not known. This chain links TRBV19 with TRBJ2-5; the D is unclear. CDR3 protein: CASSIQLSQETQYF. CDR3 nucleotide sequence: TGTGCCAGTAGTATACAACTCTCCCAAGAGACCCAGTACTTC.